A single sample is the source of the 8 T cell receptor beta chains below, sequenced in a study of shared clonotypes between healthy human individuals. Profiled with immunoSEQ multiplex PCR; TCRdb holds only in-frame clones, not every one. The sample records about 2,100,000 clones, about 93% being singletons. CD45RO-negative CD8 cells positively selected for CCR7 made up the naive population, which excluded terminally differentiated effector memory CD45RA+ cells. Sequencing was carried out using naive CD8+ T cells from PBMCs. These receptor sequences come from a man younger than 30 in good health. Some clones in this sample may be carry-over from other donors' samples.

As to this clone: The same CDR3 arises from other DNA sequences in this sample as well. The V gene is TRBV9, the J gene TRBJ2-7; the D gene could be TRBD1 or TRBD2 (5 bases each). The CDR3 consists of 14 residues. Trimming pared 3 bases from V and 0 bases from J, leaving 10 bases between. CDR1 SGDLS and CDR2 YYNGEE come from the germline V gene. The CDR3 DNA follows: TGTGCCAGCAGCGCCGGGACCCCCTCCTACGAGCAGTACTTC. As protein: CASSAGTPSYEQYF.

J is TRBJ2-5 and V is TRBV5-6; tentatively, D is TRBD2 (6 bases). TRBJ2-7 explains the end of the DNA better; the J call may be wrong. The CDR3 spans 16 residues. Germline CDR1 is SGHDT and CDR2 is YYEEEE. The chain's CDR3 is CASSLAVQAGSYEQYF. In DNA form, the CDR3 reads TGTGCCAGCAGCTTGGCCGTACAGGCGGGGTCCTACGAGCAGTACTTC.

This chain uses TRBV5-6 with TRBJ1-1, with D uncertain. Per germline, CDR1 SGHDT and CDR2 YYEEEE. V lost 4 bases and J lost 4, with 8 bases in between. The CDR3 has 12 amino acids. Here the CDR3 reads CASSHSATEAFF. The CDR3 coding sequence is TGTGCCAGCAGCCACTCAGCCACTGAAGCTTTCTTT. Complete variable domain (other parts from reference TRBV5-6 and TRBJ1-1): DAGVTQSPTHLIKTRGQQVTLRCSPKSGHDTVSWYQQALGQGPQFIFQYYEEEERQRGNFPDRFSGHQFPNYSSELNVNALLLGDSALYLCASSHSATEAFFGQGTRLTVV.

The rearrangement joins TRBV9 to TRBJ1-2, with D unclear. The CDR3 totals 13 residues. Trimming removed 3 bases at V and 6 bases at J, with 12 bases between. Germline CDR1 SGDLS, CDR2 YYNGEE. CDR3 bases: TGTGCCAGCAGCGCCGGGCACAAGGATGGCTACACCTTC. It encodes CASSAGHKDGYTF. Full variable domain (missing parts from reference TRBV9 and TRBJ1-2): DSGVTQTPKHLITATGQRVTLRCSPRSGDLSVYWYQQSLDQGLQFLIQYYNGEERAKGNILERFSAQQFPDLHSELNLSSLELGDSALYFCASSAGHKDGYTFGSGTRLTVV.

The chain couples TRBV19 to TRBJ2-2; tentatively, D is TRBD1 or TRBD2 (6 bases each). Per germline, CDR1 LNHDA and CDR2 SQIVND (reference sequence). V shed 6 bases and J shed 7 bases, with 12 bases lying between them. This CDR3 is built from 13 residues. CDR3: CASSRGLNGELFF. The CDR3 nucleotides read TGTGCCAGTAGCCGGGGGCTAAACGGGGAGCTGTTTTTT.

This clone was seen a handful of times. Additional DNA sequences in this sample encode the identical CDR3. This chain joins TRBV9 and TRBJ1-1; no clear D gene. CDR3 length: 12 residues. Trimming took off 0 bases at V and 5 bases at J, with 5 bases between the two ends. CDR1 and CDR2 (germline): SGDLS, YYNGEE. CDR3 amino acids: CASSVGGTEAFF. The CDR3 DNA reads TGTGCCAGCAGCGTAGGAGGGACTGAAGCTTTCTTT.

This sequence joins TRBV6-5 and TRBJ1-5, with D possibly matching TRBD1 (6 bases). The germline V gene encodes CDR1 MNHEY and CDR2 SVGAGI. CDR3 length: 14 amino acids. The V end was cut by 6 bases, the J end by 2 bases, with 11 bases between. The CDR3 sequence is CASSQGMGNQPQHF. The CDR3 DNA reads as TGTGCCAGCAGCCAGGGGATGGGCAATCAGCCCCAGCATTTT.

The chain links TRBV4-2 to TRBJ2-1; no definite D call. V shed 3 bases and J shed 0 bases, with 12 bases lying between them. Germline CDR1 and CDR2: LGHNA and YNFKEQ. This CDR3 is 16 amino acids long. CDR3 nucleotide sequence: TGTGCCAGCAGCCAGGTGTCCCGGAGCTCCTACAATGAGCAGTTCTTC. It encodes CASSQVSRSSYNEQFF.